This T cell receptor (beta chain) was retrieved from a study of somatic mutations in cytotoxic T cells in rheumatoid arthritis. Clones were read by immunoSEQ multiplex PCR, and TCRdb kept only the in-frame ones, dropping some. The sample contains more than 25,000 clones, roughly 74% of which appear only once. Researchers isolated CD4+ and CD8+ cells by positive magnetic bead selection and then checked their purity by flow cytometry. Germline CDR1 and CDR2: SGDLS and YYNGEE. V was clipped by 0 bases and J by 1 base, with 8 bases between them. This CDR3 has 15 residues. This sequence joins TRBV9 and TRBJ2-1; no clear D gene. The specimen was CD8+ T cells sorted from blood. This receptor was obtained from a woman aged 18-29 years in good health. CDR3: CASSVAATSYNEQFF. The CDR3 DNA reads as TGTGCCAGCAGCGTAGCAGCTACATCCTACAATGAGCAGTTCTTC.